Listed here are 14 T cell receptor beta chains from one sample, sequenced in a study of blood T cells in healthy people across ages. Using a J-beta primer mix together with a sample-barcoded 5' primer, a second PCR was run for about 6 to 11 cycles. TCRdb re-called the 5' RACE reads through MiXCR, storing one row per CDR3 protein. This table has almost 1 million distinct CDR3 sequences, just over 50% appearing once. Sequences were obtained from blood. These receptors all stem from a woman in her sixties in good health.

This clonotype was observed a few times. The chain uses TRBV20-1 and TRBJ2-3; 9 nucleotides agree with TRBD1. CDR1 is DFQATT, CDR2 SNEGSKA, per germline (reference sequence). The ends lost 6 bases at V and 3 bases at J; junction bases unmatched: 7. The CDR3 sequence is 14 residues long. CDR3 bases: TGCAGTGCGGCCGGGACAGGGAGGACAGATACGCAGTATTTT. Protein: CSAAGTGRTDTQYF.

The chain links TRBV5-1 to TRBJ1-1; D gene ambiguous. The CDR3 spans 15 residues. V gave up 0 bases and J gave up 0 bases, with 9 bases separating them. CDR1 is SGHRS and CDR2 is YFSETQ in the germline V gene. Here the CDR3 DNA reads TGCGCCAGCAGCTTGGATGTGTATTTGAACACTGAAGCTTTCTTT. Its translation: CASSLDVYLNTEAFF.

This rearrangement joins TRBV7-3 to TRBJ2-2; D tentatively reads TRBD1 or TRBD2 (6 bases each). Trimming cost V 7 bases and J 7 bases, with 19 bases left between them. Germline V lookup: CDR1 SGHTA, CDR2 FQGTGA. The CDR3 totals 15 residues. CDR3 sequence: CASNPTGAGGGELFF. As DNA, the CDR3 is TGTGCCAGCAATCCAACGGGGGCCGGGGGCGGGGAGCTGTTTTTT. The full variable domain, in which reference TRBV7-3 and TRBJ2-2 provide the parts outside the CDR3, is GAGVSQTPSNKVTEKGKYVELRCDPISGHTALYWYRQSLGQGPEFLIYFQGTGAADDSGLPNDRFFAVRPEGSVSTLKIQRTERGDSAVYLCASNPTGAGGGELFFGEGSRLTVL.

V and J are TRBV5-1 and TRBJ2-1; D gene ambiguous. The V gene lost 6 bases and the J gene lost 5 bases, with 9 bases spanning the gap. In germline, CDR1 is SGHRS, CDR2 YFSETQ. CDR3 length equals 12 residues. The CDR3: CASNVADNEQFF. In DNA form, the CDR3 reads TGCGCCAGCAACGTTGCAGACAATGAGCAGTTCTTC. The entire variable domain, with the rest obtained from reference TRBV5-1 and TRBJ2-1, is as follows: KAGVTQTPRYLIKTRGQQVTLSCSPISGHRSVSWYQQTPGQGLQFLFEYFSETQRNKGNFPGRFSGRQFSNSRSEMNVSTLELGDSALYLCASNVADNEQFFGPGTRLTVL.

This clonotype was detected ten times or more. This chain uses TRBV29-1 with TRBJ2-7; D might be TRBD2 (6 bases). V was clipped by 1 base and J by 4 bases, with 11 bases between them. There are 13 residues in the CDR3. The germline CDR1 and CDR2 sequences are SQVTM and ANQGSEA. The chain's CDR3 is CSVEAGEQYEQYF. The CDR3, as DNA: TGCAGCGTTGAAGCGGGAGAGCAATACGAGCAGTACTTC.

The rearrangement uses TRBV5-1 and TRBJ2-1; 11 nucleotides align to TRBD2. The junction had 6 bases not matched to a gene; V was cut back by 2 bases and J by 5 bases. The CDR3 contains 16 residues. The germline CDR1 and CDR2 sequences are SGHRS and YFSETQ. CDR3 region: CASSFTSGSFNNEQFF. The CDR3 nucleotides read TGCGCCAGCAGCTTTACTAGCGGGAGCTTTAACAATGAGCAGTTCTTC.

This clonotype was detected only a few times. V gene TRBV27 combines with J gene TRBJ2-7; 12 positions agree with TRBD2. The ends lost 6 bases at V and 8 bases at J; junction bases unmatched: 14. Germline V gene lookup returns CDR1 MNHEY and CDR2 SMNVEV (reference sequence). The CDR3 extends over 16 amino acids. This chain's CDR3 is CASSRLAGEIPRQQYF. DNA for the CDR3: TGTGCCAGCAGCAGACTAGCGGGAGAGATCCCTCGGCAGCAGTACTTC.

This clonotype has a handful of counts. This chain links TRBV4-1 with TRBJ2-7; the D is unclear. Germline assignment: CDR1 MGHRA and CDR2 YSYEKL. This CDR3 has 13 residues. V was pared by 0 bases and J by 9 bases, with 12 bases between. This CDR3 reads CASSQETYRRQYF. The CDR3 bases are TGCGCCAGCAGCCAAGAGACATACCGGAGGCAGTACTTC.

In regard to this clonotype: At one boundary the junction diverges from the germline segment, which might be a read error. The genes are TRBV27 and TRBJ2-7; no firm D call. The J call may be wrong; the DNA end is better matched by TRBJ2-5. Germline CDR1 reads MNHEY; CDR2 reads SMNVEV (reference sequence). This CDR3 is 13 amino acids long. This chain's CDR3 is CVSSTVGGKTQYF. CDR3 in DNA: TGTGTCAGCAGTACCGTGGGTGGTAAGACCCAGTACTTC.

The V and J genes are TRBV7-2 and TRBJ1-1, with a tentative D call TRBD1 (5 bases). The CDR3 is made up of 13 amino acids. Germline CDR1 and CDR2: SGHTA and FQGNSA. Trimming cost V 0 bases and J 7 bases, with 9 bases left between them. The CDR3 region is CASSLAGAVEAFF. In nucleotides, the CDR3 is TGTGCCAGCAGCTTAGCTGGGGCAGTTGAAGCTTTCTTT.

This clonotype was counted many times. The chain combines TRBV6-2 or TRBV6-3 with TRBJ2-7, with TRBD2 identical over 11 bases. The V segment lost 5 bases and the J segment 3 bases; nucleotides outside the gene matches: 3. The germline V gene has CDR1 MNHEY and CDR2 SVGEGT. CDR3 size: 14 residues. The CDR3 sequence is CASSPLAGGYEQYF. CDR3 nucleotide sequence: TGTGCCAGCAGTCCTCTAGCGGGAGGCTACGAGCAGTACTTC.

The chain has TRBV28 and TRBJ1-6; TRBD1 might be the D (5 bases). V lost 3 bases and J lost 5, with 11 bases in between. CDR1 and CDR2 (germline): MDHEN, SYDVKM. The CDR3 sequence is 15 residues long. CDR3 bases: TGTGCCAGCAGTTTCCGACAGCGTCATAATTCACCCCTCCACTTT. The encoded protein is CASSFRQRHNSPLHF.

The rearrangement links TRBV30 to TRBJ2-1; D not certain. The CDR3 has 12 residues. V was trimmed by 1 base and J by 8 bases, leaving 9 bases between them. CDR1 is GTSNPN and CDR2 is SVGIG in the germline V gene (reference sequence). The CDR3 DNA follows: TGTGCCTGGAGTGCTCTAAGGGATGAGCAGTTCTTC. Residues: CAWSALRDEQFF.

The chain has TRBV6-1 and TRBJ2-3; the D gene is possibly TRBD2 (6 bases). The CDR3 consists of 15 residues. V shed 1 base and J shed 2 bases, with 10 bases lying between them. Germline CDR1 and CDR2: MNHNS and SASEGT. This CDR3 is CASSEGGGPTDTQYF. The CDR3, as DNA: TGTGCCAGCAGTGAAGGAGGAGGGCCCACAGATACGCAGTATTTT.